A single sample is the source of the 27 T cell receptor beta chains below, sequenced in a study of cytomegalovirus exposure and HLA in healthy donors. Vbeta (60) and Jbeta (13) primers were used in the PCR. Here immunoSEQ multiplex PCR was the method, and the copy in TCRdb shows in-frame clones only, minus some. The specimen's table records around 84,000 clones. The specimen was PBMCs. The receptor set was obtained from a man in his thirties or forties in good health and CMV-seronegative.

The V call is TRBV4-2, the J call TRBJ1-1, with TRBD1 as a possible D gene (5 bases). CDR1 is LGHNA, CDR2 YNFKEQ, per germline. This CDR3 has 15 amino acids. V lost 1 base and J lost 3, with 12 bases in between. CDR3 in amino acids: CASSQGVRQHTEAFF. CDR3 bases: TGTGCCAGCAGCCAAGGTGTCCGACAGCACACTGAAGCTTTCTTT.

The V and J genes are TRBV20-1 and TRBJ1-2; D is undetermined. With 5 bases removed from V and 4 bases from J, the gap between germline ends came to 8 bases. Germline V gene lookup returns CDR1 DFQATT and CDR2 SNEGSKA (reference sequence). The CDR3 extends over 11 amino acids. The CDR3 coding sequence is TGCAGTGCTCCCAGCGGCTATGGCTACACCTTC. Translation gives CSAPSGYGYTF.

CDR3 sequence: CASSVGTGPNTEAFF. The CDR3 DNA follows: TGTGCCAGCAGCGTCGGGACAGGGCCGAACACTGAAGCTTTCTTT. The gene calls are TRBV9 and TRBJ1-1; TRBD1 matches at 9 bases. V was pared by 2 bases and J by 1 base, with 3 bases of the junction left unmatched. The V gene's germline CDR1 is SGDLS and CDR2 YYNGEE. The CDR3 runs 15 residues. The full variable domain, with the rest looked up from reference TRBV9 and TRBJ1-1, is DSGVTQTPKHLITATGQRVTLRCSPRSGDLSVYWYQQSLDQGLQFLIQYYNGEERAKGNILERFSAQQFPDLHSELNLSSLELGDSALYFCASSVGTGPNTEAFFGQGTRLTVV.

The V gene is TRBV7-9, the J gene TRBJ2-7; D possibly corresponds to TRBD1 (8 bases). V lost 1 base and J 5 bases, leaving 21 bases between the germline ends. In germline, CDR1 is SEHNR, CDR2 FQNEAQ (reference sequence). This CDR3 is built from 17 residues. The CDR3 DNA follows: TGTGCCAGCAGCTTAGGAAGGGGGGGCAGGGGGCGCGACGAGCAGTACTTC. Protein sequence: CASSLGRGGRGRDEQYF. Combining the CDR3 with reference TRBV7-9 and TRBJ2-7 gives the whole variable domain DTGVSQNPRHKITKRGQNVTFRCDPISEHNRLYWYRQTLGQGPEFLTYFQNEAQLEKSRLLSDRFSAERPKGSFSTLEIQRTEQGDSAMYLCASSLGRGGRGRDEQYFGPGTRLTVT.

This sequence joins TRBV27 and TRBJ2-7; D is possibly TRBD1 (5 bases). Germline V gene lookup returns CDR1 MNHEY and CDR2 SMNVEV (reference sequence). The CDR3 spans 13 residues. V dropped 6 bases and J dropped 2 bases, with 11 bases sitting between them. The DNA of the CDR3 is TGTGCCAGCAGGGGGCAGGGCCCCTACGAGCAGTACTTC. Residues: CASRGQGPYEQYF.

This rearrangement joins TRBV11-2 to TRBJ2-3, with D possibly TRBD1 on 6 matching bases. The CDR3 consists of 17 residues. The V end was cut by 5 bases, the J end by 1 base, with 19 bases between. Germline CDR1 is SGHAT and CDR2 is FQNNGV. The CDR3 coding sequence is TGTGCCAGCAGCCAACCGGGACACGGAATAGGCACAGATACGCAGTATTTT. Translated, it gives CASSQPGHGIGTDTQYF.

About this clone itself: Other DNA sequences in this specimen translate into the identical CDR3. The chain employs TRBV10-3 and TRBJ2-5, with 10 bases identical to TRBD2. The CDR3 is made up of 13 amino acids. Germline CDR1 and CDR2: ENHRY and SYGVKD. Trimming removed 6 bases from V and 3 bases from J; junction bases left unmatched: 1. The CDR3 loop reads CAIRLAGEETQYF. CDR3 bases: TGTGCCATCAGGCTAGCGGGAGAAGAGACCCAGTACTTC.

The rearrangement joins TRBV9 to TRBJ2-3; D is perhaps TRBD1 (6 bases). The length of the CDR3 is 16 residues. Germline V lookup: CDR1 SGDLS, CDR2 YYNGEE. V lost 3 bases to trimming and J lost 3 bases, with 17 bases between them. The DNA for the CDR3 is TGTGCCAGCAGCGCCCGGGACACGTACTTGACAGATACGCAGTATTTT. The encoded protein is CASSARDTYLTDTQYF.

The chain links TRBV5-1 to TRBJ2-7; D perhaps matches TRBD2 (6 bases). Germline V lookup: CDR1 SGHRS, CDR2 YFSETQ. Deletions cut 0 bases from V and 3 bases from J, with 10 bases between. The CDR3 spans 14 residues. The CDR3 nucleotides are TGCGCCAGCAGCTTGGCAGGGAGGAACTACGAGCAGTACTTC. It yields the protein CASSLAGRNYEQYF. The variable domain in full, with the rest retrieved from reference TRBV5-1 and TRBJ2-7, is KAGVTQTPRYLIKTRGQQVTLSCSPISGHRSVSWYQQTPGQGLQFLFEYFSETQRNKGNFPGRFSGRQFSNSRSEMNVSTLELGDSALYLCASSLAGRNYEQYFGPGTRLTVT.

The chain couples TRBV9 to TRBJ1-3; perhaps TRBD1 as D (6 bases). CDR3 size: 14 residues. CDR1 is SGDLS and CDR2 is YYNGEE in the germline V gene. Between the trimmed V and J ends, which lost 3 bases and 4 bases, there was a span of 11 bases. The CDR3 nucleotides are TGTGCCAGCAGCGAAACAGGGCTGGGAAACACCATATATTTT. Residues: CASSETGLGNTIYF. The full variable domain, completed using reference TRBV9 and TRBJ1-3, is DSGVTQTPKHLITATGQRVTLRCSPRSGDLSVYWYQQSLDQGLQFLIQYYNGEERAKGNILERFSAQQFPDLHSELNLSSLELGDSALYFCASSETGLGNTIYFGEGSWLTVV.

V usage is TRBV7-2 and J usage is TRBJ2-3; possible D gene TRBD1, 5 bases. This CDR3 region has 15 residues. Germline lookup yields CDR1 SGHTA and CDR2 FQGNSA. V was trimmed by 5 bases and J by 6 bases, leaving 18 bases between them. The CDR3 DNA sequence: TGTGCCAGCAGCCCTAGGGCTAGGGGTTCGGATACGCAGTATTTT. This translates into CASSPRARGSDTQYF.

The rearrangement joins TRBV5-4 to TRBJ1-1; no reliable D call. Germline values: CDR1 SGHNT, CDR2 YYREEE (reference sequence). The CDR3 has 14 amino acids. Trimming removed 2 bases from V and 1 base from J, with 9 bases in between. The CDR3 here is CASSFQERNTEAFF. Written as DNA, the CDR3 is TGTGCCAGCAGCTTCCAGGAAAGGAACACTGAAGCTTTCTTT.

V usage is TRBV12-5 and J usage is TRBJ2-5, with 11 bases aligning to TRBD2. CDR1 is LGHNT, CDR2 FRNRAP, per germline. V lost 1 base to trimming and J lost 5 bases; unmatched junction nucleotides: 9. The CDR3 runs to 17 residues. The CDR3, as DNA: TGTGCTAGTGGTTTGGGATTAGCGGGAGGGCCGGTGGAGACCCAGTACTTC. It yields the protein CASGLGLAGGPVETQYF.

The chain recombines TRBV19 with TRBJ2-7, with a weak D call TRBD2 (5 bases). Germline-derived CDR1 and CDR2 are LNHDA and SQIVND (reference sequence). The CDR3 totals 17 residues. Trimming left V 3 bases short and J 4 bases short, with 22 bases between. Here the CDR3 DNA reads TGTGCCAGTAGTATGGCCCCTTGGGTAGCGAGAGAATACGAGCAGTACTTC. It yields the protein CASSMAPWVAREYEQYF.

V and J are TRBV4-2 and TRBJ2-7; 8 bases map to TRBD1. Germline V gene lookup returns CDR1 LGHNA and CDR2 YNFKEQ. The CDR3 extends over 14 amino acids. The trim removed 4 bases at V and 0 bases at J, leaving 2 bases unmatched. This CDR3 is CASSRGQDSYEQYF. The CDR3 nucleotides are TGTGCCAGCAGCCGGGGACAGGACTCCTACGAGCAGTACTTC.

The chain carries TRBV10-3 and TRBJ2-7; TRBD2 agrees at 10 bases. The length of the CDR3 is 16 residues. Trimming cost V 0 bases and J 4 bases; bases outside gene matches: 6. The germline gives CDR1 ENHRY, CDR2 SYGVKD. CDR3 in DNA: TGTGCCATCAGTGAGTCGGCTAGCGGGAGAAGATACGAGCAGTACTTC. Protein: CAISESASGRRYEQYF.

This chain links TRBV29-1 with TRBJ2-1, with 9 positions matching TRBD2. The V gene's germline CDR1 is SQVTM and CDR2 ANQGSEA. CDR3 length: 13 amino acids. Losses at the gene ends were 4 bases for V and 3 bases for J; bases not matched to a gene: 1. The CDR3 protein is CSVGTSDYNEQFF. Written as DNA, the CDR3 is TGCAGCGTTGGGACTAGCGACTACAATGAGCAGTTCTTC.

V is TRBV7-8 and J is TRBJ2-7; 16 nucleotides align to TRBD2. Germline V gives CDR1 SGHVS, CDR2 FQNEAQ. Trimming cost V 4 bases and J 7 bases; bases outside gene matches: 19. CDR3 length equals 20 residues. CDR3 coding DNA: TGTGCCAGCAGCTGGGGACTAGCGGGAGGGGGACTCCTACGAGCACGGGAGCAGTACTTC. It translates to CASSWGLAGGGLLRAREQYF.

The chain has TRBV4-1 and TRBJ2-3, with D perhaps matching TRBD2 (6 bases). V dropped 0 bases and J dropped 1 base, with 11 bases sitting between them. The germline V gene encodes CDR1 MGHRA and CDR2 YSYEKL. The CDR3 runs 16 residues. In nucleotides, the CDR3 is TGCGCCAGCAGCCAAGAGGACGGGGGTGGCACAGATACGCAGTATTTT. Translating it yields CASSQEDGGGTDTQYF.

As DNA, the CDR3 is TGTGCCAGCAGCTCTAGGACAGAGTATGGCTACACCTTC. It specifies CASSSRTEYGYTF. This chain joins TRBV5-4 and TRBJ1-2; a weak D match, TRBD1 (6 bases). V was cut by 3 bases and J by 5 bases, with 11 bases left in between. The CDR3 has 13 amino acids. CDR1 and CDR2 (germline): SGHNT, YYREEE (reference sequence).

The chain employs TRBV6-6 and TRBJ1-6; 7 nucleotides match TRBD1. The V and J ends lost 11 bases and 4 bases, in that order; junction bases with no gene match: 8. CDR3 size: 14 residues. Germline V gives CDR1 MNHNY, CDR2 SVGAGI (reference sequence). CDR3 bases: TGTGCCGGGTCGGAACAGGGGTATAATTCACCCCTCCACTTT. This codes for CAGSEQGYNSPLHF.

This chain uses TRBV6-1 with TRBJ1-2; D gene ambiguous. Trimming removed 3 bases from V and 4 bases from J, with 9 bases in between. Germline CDR1 and CDR2: MNHNS and SASEGT. The CDR3 extends over 13 amino acids. The CDR3 DNA sequence: TGTGCCAGCAGTGAGGGCCTCGGCTATGGCTACACCTTC. It codes for CASSEGLGYGYTF.

The chain recombines TRBV7-9 with TRBJ1-2, with D tentatively TRBD1 (5 bases). The germline V gene encodes CDR1 SEHNR and CDR2 FQNEAQ (reference sequence). The ends were cut back, 1 base at V and 4 bases at J, with 7 bases in the middle. This CDR3 spans 13 amino acids. The CDR3 loop is CASSLDRSYGYTF. In DNA, the CDR3 is TGTGCCAGCAGCTTAGACAGGAGCTATGGCTACACCTTC.

V and J are TRBV6-5 and TRBJ2-6; the D is unclear. This CDR3 region has 13 residues. The germline V gene has CDR1 MNHEY and CDR2 SVGAGI. Trimming removed 7 bases at V and 8 bases at J, with 12 bases between. Here the CDR3 reads CASTGAVTNVLTF. The DNA for the CDR3 is TGTGCCAGCACAGGCGCTGTGACCAACGTCCTGACTTTC.

V is TRBV30 and J is TRBJ2-3; possible D gene TRBD2, 7 bases. The CDR3 is 14 amino acids. V dropped 0 bases and J dropped 5 bases, with 12 bases sitting between them. Germline-derived CDR1 and CDR2 are GTSNPN and SVGIG (reference sequence). The CDR3 sequence is CAWSVQGGGDTQYF. In nucleotides, the CDR3 is TGTGCCTGGAGTGTACAGGGAGGGGGAGATACGCAGTATTTT. Variable domain in full (rest from reference TRBV30 and TRBJ2-3): SQTIHQWPATLVQPVGSPLSLECTVEGTSNPNLYWYRQAAGRGLQLLFYSVGIGQISSEVPQNLSASRPQDRQFILSSKKLLLSDSGFYLCAWSVQGGGDTQYFGPGTRLTVL.

The rearrangement links TRBV6-1 to TRBJ1-5; the D gene is possibly TRBD1 (5 bases). CDR1 and CDR2 from the germline V gene are MNHNS and SASEGT. This CDR3 is built from 17 residues. V gave up 2 bases and J gave up 1 base, with 15 bases separating them. CDR3 bases: TGTGCCAGCAGTGAACATTCGGGGGGGTACAGCAATCAGCCCCAGCATTTT. It specifies CASSEHSGGYSNQPQHF.

The V and J genes are TRBV4-1 and TRBJ1-2, with 7 bases fitting TRBD1. The CDR3 has 16 residues. The J segment lost 1 base and the V segment lost 0 bases, leaving 5 bases of the junction unmatched. In germline, CDR1 is MGHRA, CDR2 YSYEKL. The CDR3 region is CASSQDGDSDNYGYTF. CDR3 nucleotide sequence: TGCGCCAGCAGCCAAGATGGGGACAGCGATAACTATGGCTACACCTTC.